This T cell receptor beta chain came from a study of cytomegalovirus exposure and HLA in healthy donors. Study as a whole: Prior work identified around 100 million unique TCR beta sequences in about 179 million T cells. For the approximately 360 genotyped donors, about 81% fell within the Caucasian-associated ancestry cluster.

General observations from the study: Later on, an analysis tied some 17,000 TCR beta sequences to HLA alleles at 0.05 false discovery rate. A few CMV-associated chains were confirmed in vitro to be specific for CMV antigens.

The PCR made use of 60 Vbeta and 13 Jbeta primers. Assay: immunoSEQ multiplex PCR; the TCRdb copy retains only in-frame clones and omits some. The sample lists tens of thousands of clones, around 68% occurring once. The CDR3 loop spans 16 amino acids. The V end lost 2 bases, the J end lost 1 base, and 11 bases lay between the germline ends. The germline gives CDR1 MGHDK, CDR2 SYGVNS. This clone has just a few counts. Its specificity is unknown. This clonotype was obtained from a man aged 50 to 59 in good health and CMV-seropositive. The rearrangement joins TRBV25-1 to TRBJ2-2; tentative D call: TRBD2 (5 bases). Source material: PBMCs. The CDR3 DNA follows: TGTGCCAGCAGTGAACGGGGAAGAGGGAACACCGGGGAGCTGTTTTTT. It is translated as CASSERGRGNTGELFF.